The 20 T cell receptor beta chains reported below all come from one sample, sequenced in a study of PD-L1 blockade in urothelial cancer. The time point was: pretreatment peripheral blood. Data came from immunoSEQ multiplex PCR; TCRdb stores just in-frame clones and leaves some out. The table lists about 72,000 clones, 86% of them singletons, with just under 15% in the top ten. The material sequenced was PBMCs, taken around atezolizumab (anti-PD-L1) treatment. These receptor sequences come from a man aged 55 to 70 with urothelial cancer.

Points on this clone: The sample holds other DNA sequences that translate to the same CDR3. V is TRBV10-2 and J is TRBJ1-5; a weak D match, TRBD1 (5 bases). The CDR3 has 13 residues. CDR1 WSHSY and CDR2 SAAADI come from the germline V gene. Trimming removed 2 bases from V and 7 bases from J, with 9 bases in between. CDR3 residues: CASSEGARQPQHF. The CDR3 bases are TGCGCCAGCAGTGAGGGGGCACGCCAGCCCCAGCATTTT.

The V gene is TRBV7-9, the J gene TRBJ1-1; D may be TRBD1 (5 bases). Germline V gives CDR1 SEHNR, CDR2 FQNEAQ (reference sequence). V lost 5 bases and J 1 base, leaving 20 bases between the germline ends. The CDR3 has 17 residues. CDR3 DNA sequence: TGTGCCAGCAGCAACAAAGGGGCAAGATTTTGGAACACTGAAGCTTTCTTT. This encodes CASSNKGARFWNTEAFF.

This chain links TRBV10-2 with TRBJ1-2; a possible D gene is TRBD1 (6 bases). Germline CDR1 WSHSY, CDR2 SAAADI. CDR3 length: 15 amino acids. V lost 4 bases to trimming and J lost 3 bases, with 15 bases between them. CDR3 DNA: TGCGCCAGCAGTGGGGACACCCTACTCCACTATGGCTACACCTTC. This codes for CASSGDTLLHYGYTF.

CDR3 sequence reads: CASSWPISYEQYF. CDR3 nucleotides: TGTGCCAGCAGTTGGCCCATTTCCTACGAGCAGTACTTC. The rearrangement joins TRBV28 to TRBJ2-7; D remains ambiguous. The CDR3 is 13 residues long. From germline, CDR1 is MDHEN and CDR2 SYDVKM. V lost 4 bases, J lost 1 base, and 8 bases lay in between.

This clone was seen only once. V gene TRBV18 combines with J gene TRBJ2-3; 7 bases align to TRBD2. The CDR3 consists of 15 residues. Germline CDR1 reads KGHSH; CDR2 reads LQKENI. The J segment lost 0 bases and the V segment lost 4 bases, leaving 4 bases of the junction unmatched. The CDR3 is CASSRTSVSTDTQYF. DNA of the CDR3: TGTGCCAGCTCACGAACTAGCGTGAGCACAGATACGCAGTATTTT. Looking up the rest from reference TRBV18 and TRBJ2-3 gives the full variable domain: NAGVMQNPRHLVRRRGQEARLRCSPMKGHSHVYWYRQLPEEGLKFMVYLQKENIIDESGMPKERFSAEFPKEGPSILRIQQVVRGDSAAYFCASSRTSVSTDTQYFGPGTRLTVL.

The CDR3 region is CASSLLPSGGRTDTQYF. In DNA form, the CDR3 reads TGTGCCAGCAGCTTATTACCTAGCGGGGGTCGCACAGATACGCAGTATTTT. The V and J genes are TRBV7-6 and TRBJ2-3, with 10 bases identical to TRBD2. Germline assignment: CDR1 SGHVS and CDR2 FNYEAQ. There are 17 residues in the CDR3. Trimming cost V 2 bases and J 1 base; bases outside gene matches: 6.

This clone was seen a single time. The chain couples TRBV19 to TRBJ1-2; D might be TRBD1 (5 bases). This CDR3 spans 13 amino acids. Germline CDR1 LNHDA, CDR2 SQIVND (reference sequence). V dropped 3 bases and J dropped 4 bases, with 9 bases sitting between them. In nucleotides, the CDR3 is TGTGCCAGTAGTATCGGGGGGAGCTATGGCTACACCTTC. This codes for CASSIGGSYGYTF. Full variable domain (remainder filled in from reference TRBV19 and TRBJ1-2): DGGITQSPKYLFRKEGQNVTLSCEQNLNHDAMYWYRQDPGQGLRLIYYSQIVNDFQKGDIAEGYSVSREKKESFPLTVTSAQKNPTAFYLCASSIGGSYGYTFGSGTRLTVV.

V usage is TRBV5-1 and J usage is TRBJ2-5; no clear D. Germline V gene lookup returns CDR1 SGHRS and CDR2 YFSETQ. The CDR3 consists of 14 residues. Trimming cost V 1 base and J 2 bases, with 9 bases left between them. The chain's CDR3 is CASSLLSVQETQYF. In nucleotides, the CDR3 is TGCGCCAGCAGCTTGTTGTCAGTACAAGAGACCCAGTACTTC.

The CDR3: CASSLDTGTGYNEQFF. The DNA of the CDR3 is TGTGCCAGCAGCTTAGATACCGGGACAGGGTACAATGAGCAGTTCTTC. V gene TRBV11-2 combines with J gene TRBJ2-1; 9 bases fit TRBD1. V lost 0 bases, J lost 4 bases, and 4 bases stayed unmatched. The CDR3 extends over 16 amino acids. The germline gives CDR1 SGHAT, CDR2 FQNNGV.

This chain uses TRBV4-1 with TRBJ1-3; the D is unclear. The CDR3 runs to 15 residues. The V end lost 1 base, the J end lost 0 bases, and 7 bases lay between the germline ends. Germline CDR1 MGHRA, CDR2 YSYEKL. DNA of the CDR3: TGCGCCAGCAGCCAAGGCCACACCTCTGGAAACACCATATATTTT. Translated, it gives CASSQGHTSGNTIYF.

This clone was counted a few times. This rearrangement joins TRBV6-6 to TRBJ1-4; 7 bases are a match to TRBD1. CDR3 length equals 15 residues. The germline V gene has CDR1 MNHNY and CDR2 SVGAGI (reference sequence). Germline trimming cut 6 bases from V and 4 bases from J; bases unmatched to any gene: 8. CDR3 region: CASRYRGWGNEKLFF. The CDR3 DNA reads TGTGCCAGCAGATACAGGGGATGGGGTAATGAAAAACTGTTTTTT.

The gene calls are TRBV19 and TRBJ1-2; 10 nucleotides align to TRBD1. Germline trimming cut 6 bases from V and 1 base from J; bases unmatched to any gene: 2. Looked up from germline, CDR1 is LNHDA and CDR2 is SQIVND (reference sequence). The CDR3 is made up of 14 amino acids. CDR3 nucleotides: TGTGCCAGTAGAGGGACAGGGGATAACTATGGCTACACCTTC. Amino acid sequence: CASRGTGDNYGYTF.

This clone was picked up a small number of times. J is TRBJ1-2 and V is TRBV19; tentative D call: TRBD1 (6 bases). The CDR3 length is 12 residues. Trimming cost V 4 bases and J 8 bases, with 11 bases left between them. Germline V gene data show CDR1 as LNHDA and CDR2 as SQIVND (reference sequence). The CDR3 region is CASSTTGLGYTF. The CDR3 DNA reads TGTGCCAGTAGTACCACAGGGTTGGGCTACACCTTC.

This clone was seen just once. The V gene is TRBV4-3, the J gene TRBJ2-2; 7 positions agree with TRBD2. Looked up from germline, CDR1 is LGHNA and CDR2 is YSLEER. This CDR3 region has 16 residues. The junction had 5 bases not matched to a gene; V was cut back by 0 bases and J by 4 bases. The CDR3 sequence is CASSQDTGGFTGELFF. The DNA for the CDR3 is TGCGCCAGCAGCCAAGACACGGGGGGTTTCACCGGGGAGCTGTTTTTT.

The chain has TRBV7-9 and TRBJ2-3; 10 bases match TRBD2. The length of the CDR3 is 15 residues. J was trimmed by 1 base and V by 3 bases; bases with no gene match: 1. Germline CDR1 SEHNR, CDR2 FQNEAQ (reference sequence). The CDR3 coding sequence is TGTGCCAGCAGCTTCGGACTAGCGGGCACAGATACGCAGTATTTT. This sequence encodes CASSFGLAGTDTQYF. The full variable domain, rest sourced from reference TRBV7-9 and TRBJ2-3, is DTGVSQNPRHKITKRGQNVTFRCDPISEHNRLYWYRQTLGQGPEFLTYFQNEAQLEKSRLLSDRFSAERPKGSFSTLEIQRTEQGDSAMYLCASSFGLAGTDTQYFGPGTRLTVL.

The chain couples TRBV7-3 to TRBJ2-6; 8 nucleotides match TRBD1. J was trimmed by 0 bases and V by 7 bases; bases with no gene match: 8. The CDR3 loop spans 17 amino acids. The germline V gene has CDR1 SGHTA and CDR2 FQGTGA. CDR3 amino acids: CASTAGTGSSGANVLTF. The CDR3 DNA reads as TGTGCCAGCACCGCCGGGACAGGCTCCTCTGGGGCCAACGTCCTGACTTTC.

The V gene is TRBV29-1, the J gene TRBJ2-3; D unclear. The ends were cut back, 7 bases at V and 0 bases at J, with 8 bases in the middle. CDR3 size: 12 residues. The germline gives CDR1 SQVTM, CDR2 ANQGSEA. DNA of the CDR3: TGCAGCGGCAGGCCGAGCACAGATACGCAGTATTTT. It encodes CSGRPSTDTQYF.

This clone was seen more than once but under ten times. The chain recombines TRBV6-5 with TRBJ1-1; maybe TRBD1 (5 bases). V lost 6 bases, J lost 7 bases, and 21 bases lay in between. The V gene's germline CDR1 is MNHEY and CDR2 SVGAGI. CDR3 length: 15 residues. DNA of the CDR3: TGTGCCAGCAGACCCACATGGACGGGGGGGGGTGAAGCTTTCTTT. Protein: CASRPTWTGGGEAFF.

The CDR3 sequence is CASSDRRRLSPLHF. CDR3 nucleotide sequence: TGTGCCAGCTCGGACAGGAGGAGATTATCACCCCTCCACTTT. The rearrangement uses TRBV18 and TRBJ1-6; 7 bases are shared with TRBD1. J was trimmed by 10 bases and V by 6 bases; bases with no gene match: 9. The CDR3 runs to 14 residues. Germline CDR1 and CDR2: KGHSH and LQKENI.

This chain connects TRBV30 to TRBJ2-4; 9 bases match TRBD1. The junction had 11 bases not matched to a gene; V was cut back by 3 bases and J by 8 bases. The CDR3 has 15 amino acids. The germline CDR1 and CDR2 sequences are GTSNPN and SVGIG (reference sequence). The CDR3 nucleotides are TGTGCCTGGAGGTTTACAGGGGGCCTTTCGGACATTCAGTACTTC. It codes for CAWRFTGGLSDIQYF.